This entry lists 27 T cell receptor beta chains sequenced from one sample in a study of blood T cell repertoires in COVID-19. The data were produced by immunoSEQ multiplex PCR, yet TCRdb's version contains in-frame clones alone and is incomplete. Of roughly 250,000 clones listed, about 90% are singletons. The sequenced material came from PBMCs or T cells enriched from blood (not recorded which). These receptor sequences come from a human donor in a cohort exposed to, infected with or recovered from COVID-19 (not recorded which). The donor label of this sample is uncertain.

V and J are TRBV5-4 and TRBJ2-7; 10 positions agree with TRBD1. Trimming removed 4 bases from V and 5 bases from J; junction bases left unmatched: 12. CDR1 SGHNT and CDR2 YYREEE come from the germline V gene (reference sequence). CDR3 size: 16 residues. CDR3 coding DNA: TGTGCCAGCAGCCCCCGGGACAGGGGTTTAGGGAACGAGCAGTACTTC. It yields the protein CASSPRDRGLGNEQYF.

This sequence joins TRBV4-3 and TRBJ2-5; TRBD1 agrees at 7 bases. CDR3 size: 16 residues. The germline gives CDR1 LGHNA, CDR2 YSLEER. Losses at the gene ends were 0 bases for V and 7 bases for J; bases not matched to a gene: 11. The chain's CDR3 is CASSQDDRAISATQYF. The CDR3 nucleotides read TGCGCCAGCAGCCAAGATGACAGGGCCATATCCGCGACCCAGTACTTC.

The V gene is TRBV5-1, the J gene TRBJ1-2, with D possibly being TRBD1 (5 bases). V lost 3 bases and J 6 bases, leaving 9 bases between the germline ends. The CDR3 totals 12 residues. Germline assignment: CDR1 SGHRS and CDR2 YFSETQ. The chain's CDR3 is CASSSSTDGYTF. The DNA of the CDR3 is TGCGCCAGCAGCTCCTCGACAGATGGCTACACCTTC.

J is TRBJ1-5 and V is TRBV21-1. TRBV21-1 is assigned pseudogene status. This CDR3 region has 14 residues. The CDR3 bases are TGTGCCAGCAGCAAACTGGCAGGGAGGGAGCCCCAGCATTTT. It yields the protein CASSKLAGREPQHF.

The CDR3 region is CASSLASRGGEGHGYTF. CDR3 nucleotides: TGTGCCAGCAGCTTGGCCAGTCGGGGGGGAGAGGGGCATGGCTACACCTTC. The gene calls are TRBV5-4 and TRBJ1-2; maybe TRBD1 (5 bases). The CDR3 extends over 17 amino acids. Germline-derived CDR1 and CDR2 are SGHNT and YYREEE (reference sequence). Trimming took 0 bases from V and 6 from J, leaving 21 bases between them.

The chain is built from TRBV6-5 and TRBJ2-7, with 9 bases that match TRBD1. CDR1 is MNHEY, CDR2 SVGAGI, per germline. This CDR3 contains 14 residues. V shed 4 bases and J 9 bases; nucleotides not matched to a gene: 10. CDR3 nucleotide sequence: TGTGCCAGCAGTTTACAGGACAGGGGTATGGGGCAGTACTTC. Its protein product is CASSLQDRGMGQYF.

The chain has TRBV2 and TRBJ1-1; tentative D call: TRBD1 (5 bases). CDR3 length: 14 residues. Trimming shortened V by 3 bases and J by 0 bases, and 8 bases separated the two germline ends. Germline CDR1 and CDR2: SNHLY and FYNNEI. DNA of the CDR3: TGTGCCAGCAGTGAGGGGGGGATGAACACTGAAGCTTTCTTT. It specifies CASSEGGMNTEAFF.

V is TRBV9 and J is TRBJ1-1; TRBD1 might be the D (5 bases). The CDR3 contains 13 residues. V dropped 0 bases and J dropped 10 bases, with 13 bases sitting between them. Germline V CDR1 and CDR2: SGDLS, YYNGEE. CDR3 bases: TGTGCCAGCAGCGTAGCTCAGGGCGCCCCAGCTTTCTTT. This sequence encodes CASSVAQGAPAFF.

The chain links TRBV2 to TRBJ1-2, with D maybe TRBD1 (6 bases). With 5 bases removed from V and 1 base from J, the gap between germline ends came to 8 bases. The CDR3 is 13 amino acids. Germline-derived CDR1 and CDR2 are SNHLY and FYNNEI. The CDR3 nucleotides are TGTGCCAGCAGTCAGGACAGTAACTATGGCTACACCTTC. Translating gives CASSQDSNYGYTF.

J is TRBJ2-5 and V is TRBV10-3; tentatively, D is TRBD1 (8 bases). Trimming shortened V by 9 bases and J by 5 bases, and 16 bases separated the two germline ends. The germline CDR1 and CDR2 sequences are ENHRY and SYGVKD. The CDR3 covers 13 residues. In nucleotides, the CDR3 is TGTGCCATGGCTACAGGGGGAGGGGAGACCCAGTACTTC. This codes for CAMATGGGETQYF.

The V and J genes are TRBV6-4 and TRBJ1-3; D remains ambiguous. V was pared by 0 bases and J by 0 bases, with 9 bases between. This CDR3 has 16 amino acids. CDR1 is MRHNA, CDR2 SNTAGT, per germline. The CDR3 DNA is TGTGCCAGCAGTGACTCGGGCATCTGCTCTGGAAACACCATATATTTT. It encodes CASSDSGICSGNTIYF.

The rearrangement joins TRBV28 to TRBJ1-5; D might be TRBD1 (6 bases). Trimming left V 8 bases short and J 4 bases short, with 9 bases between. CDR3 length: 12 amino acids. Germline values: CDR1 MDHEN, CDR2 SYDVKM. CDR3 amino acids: CASGTLNQPQHF. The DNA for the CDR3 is TGTGCCAGCGGGACACTTAATCAGCCCCAGCATTTT.

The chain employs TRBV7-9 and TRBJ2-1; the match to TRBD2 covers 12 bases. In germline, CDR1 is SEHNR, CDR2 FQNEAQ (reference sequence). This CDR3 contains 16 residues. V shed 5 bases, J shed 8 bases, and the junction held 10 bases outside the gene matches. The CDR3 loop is CASSSLAGGPGDEQFF. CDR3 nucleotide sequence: TGTGCCAGCAGCAGCCTAGCGGGGGGGCCCGGGGATGAGCAGTTCTTC.

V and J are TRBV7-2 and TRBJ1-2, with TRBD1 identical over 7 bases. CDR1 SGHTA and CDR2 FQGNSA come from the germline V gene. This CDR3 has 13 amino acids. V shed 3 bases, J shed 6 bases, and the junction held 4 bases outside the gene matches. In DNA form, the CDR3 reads TGTGCCAGCAGCTTGGACAGGTACAATGGCTACACCTTC. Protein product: CASSLDRYNGYTF.

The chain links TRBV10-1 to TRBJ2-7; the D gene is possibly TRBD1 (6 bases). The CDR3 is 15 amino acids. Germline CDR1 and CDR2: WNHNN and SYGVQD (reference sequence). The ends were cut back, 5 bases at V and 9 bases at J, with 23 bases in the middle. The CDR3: CASSPPGHYLRGQYF. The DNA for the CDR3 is TGCGCCAGCAGTCCACCGGGACACTACCTACGAGGGCAGTACTTC.

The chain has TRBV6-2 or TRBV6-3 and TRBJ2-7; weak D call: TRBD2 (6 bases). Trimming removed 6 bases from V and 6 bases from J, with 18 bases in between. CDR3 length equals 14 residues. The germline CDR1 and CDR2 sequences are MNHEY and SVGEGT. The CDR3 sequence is CASSLNGGSGEQYF. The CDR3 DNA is TGTGCCAGCAGCCTCAACGGGGGTTCGGGCGAGCAGTACTTC.

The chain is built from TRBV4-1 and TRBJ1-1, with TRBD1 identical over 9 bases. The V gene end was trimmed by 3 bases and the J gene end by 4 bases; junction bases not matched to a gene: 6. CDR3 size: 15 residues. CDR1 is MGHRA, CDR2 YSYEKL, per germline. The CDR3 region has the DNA TGCGCCAGCAGCCATGGGACAGGGCGGGGCACTGAAGCTTTCTTT. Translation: CASSHGTGRGTEAFF.

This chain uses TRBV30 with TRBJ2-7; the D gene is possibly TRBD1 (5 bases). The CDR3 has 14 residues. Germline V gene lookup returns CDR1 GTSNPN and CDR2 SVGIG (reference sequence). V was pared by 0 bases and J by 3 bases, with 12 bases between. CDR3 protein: CAWSVRGRDYEQYF. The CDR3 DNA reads TGTGCCTGGAGTGTGCGCGGCAGGGACTACGAGCAGTACTTC. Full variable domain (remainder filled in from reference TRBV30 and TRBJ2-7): SQTIHQWPATLVQPVGSPLSLECTVEGTSNPNLYWYRQAAGRGLQLLFYSVGIGQISSEVPQNLSASRPQDRQFILSSKKLLLSDSGFYLCAWSVRGRDYEQYFGPGTRLTVT.

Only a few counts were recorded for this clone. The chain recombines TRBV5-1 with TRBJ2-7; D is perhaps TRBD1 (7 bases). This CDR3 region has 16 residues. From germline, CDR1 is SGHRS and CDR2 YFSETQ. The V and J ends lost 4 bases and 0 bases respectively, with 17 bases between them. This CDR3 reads CASSAGQPSSSYEQYF. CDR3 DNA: TGCGCCAGCAGCGCGGGACAGCCCTCCAGCTCCTACGAGCAGTACTTC.

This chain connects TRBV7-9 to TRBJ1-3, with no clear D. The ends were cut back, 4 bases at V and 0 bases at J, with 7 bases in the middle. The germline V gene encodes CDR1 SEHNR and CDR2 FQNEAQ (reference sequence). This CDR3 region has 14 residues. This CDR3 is CASSSVYSGNTIYF. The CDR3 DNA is TGTGCCAGCAGCTCTGTCTACTCTGGAAACACCATATATTTT.

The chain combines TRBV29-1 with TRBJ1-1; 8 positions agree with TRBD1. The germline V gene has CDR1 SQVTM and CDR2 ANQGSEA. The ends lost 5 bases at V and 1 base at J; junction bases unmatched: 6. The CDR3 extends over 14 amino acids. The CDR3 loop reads CSVIHGTGNTEAFF. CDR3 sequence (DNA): TGCAGCGTTATTCACGGGACAGGGAACACTGAAGCTTTCTTT.

The CDR3 here is CASSLTENQPQHF. The CDR3 coding sequence is TGTGCCAGCAGTTTAACGGAGAATCAGCCCCAGCATTTT. The genes are TRBV12-3 or TRBV12-4 and TRBJ1-5, with D uncertain. Between the trimmed V and J ends, which lost 2 bases and 4 bases, there was a span of 6 bases. This CDR3 contains 13 residues.

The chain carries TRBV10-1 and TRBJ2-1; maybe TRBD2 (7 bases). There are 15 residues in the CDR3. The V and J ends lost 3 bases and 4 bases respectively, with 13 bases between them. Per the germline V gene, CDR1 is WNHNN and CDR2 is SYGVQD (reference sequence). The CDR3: CASSDRGAPYNEQFF. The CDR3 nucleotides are TGCGCCAGCAGTGACCGGGGGGCCCCTTACAATGAGCAGTTCTTC.

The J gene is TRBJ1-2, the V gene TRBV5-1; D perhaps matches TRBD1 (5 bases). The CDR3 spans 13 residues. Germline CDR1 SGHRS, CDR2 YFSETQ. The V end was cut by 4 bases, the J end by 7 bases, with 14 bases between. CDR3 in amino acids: CASSTGPGGGYTF. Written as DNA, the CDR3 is TGCGCCAGCAGCACCGGTCCCGGGGGTGGCTACACCTTC.

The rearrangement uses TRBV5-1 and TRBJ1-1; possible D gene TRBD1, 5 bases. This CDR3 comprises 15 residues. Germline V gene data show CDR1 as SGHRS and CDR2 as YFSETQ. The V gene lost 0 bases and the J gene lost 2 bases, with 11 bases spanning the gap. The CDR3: CASSLVGGGNTEAFF. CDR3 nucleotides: TGCGCCAGCAGCTTGGTGGGGGGAGGAAACACTGAAGCTTTCTTT.

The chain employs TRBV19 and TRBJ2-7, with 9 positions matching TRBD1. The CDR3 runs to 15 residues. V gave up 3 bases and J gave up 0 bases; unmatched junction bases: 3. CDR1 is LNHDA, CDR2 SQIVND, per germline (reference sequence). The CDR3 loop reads CASSIGGQGSYEQYF. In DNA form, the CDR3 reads TGTGCCAGTAGTATCGGGGGACAGGGCTCCTACGAGCAGTACTTC.

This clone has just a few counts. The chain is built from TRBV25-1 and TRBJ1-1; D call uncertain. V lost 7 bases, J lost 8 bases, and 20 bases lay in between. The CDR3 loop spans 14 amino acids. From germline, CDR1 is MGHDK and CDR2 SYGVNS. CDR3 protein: CASTQSGLALEAFF. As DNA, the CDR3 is TGTGCCAGCACCCAATCCGGCCTGGCACTAGAAGCTTTCTTT.